This is a list of T cell receptor beta chains from one sample in a study of CD8+ T cells in alopecia areata. The method was immunoSEQ multiplex PCR; TCRdb's version includes in-frame clones alone and lacks a portion of them. The sample has fewer than 100,000 clones; around 60% are singletons. The sample was CD8+ T cells sorted from blood, taken at week 4, from a patient treated with tofacitinib. The receptors stem from a human donor with alopecia areata. Both conserved end residues are part of each CDR3. Clone size is not always given. Where it is, it says once, few, many or a class for expanded clones.

clone_size: NA; j_call: TRBJ1-1; cdr3_length: 13; v_call: TRBV19; cdr3_aa: CASSARVPTEAFF
clone_size: NA; j_call: TRBJ2-7; cdr3_length: 14; v_call: TRBV27; cdr3_aa: CASSFGSGPYEQYF
clone_size: few; j_call: TRBJ2-1; cdr3_length: 15; v_call: TRBV6-5; cdr3_aa: CASSSQRGGPGEQFF
clone_size: NA; j_call: TRBJ2-4; cdr3_length: 15; v_call: TRBV7-9; cdr3_aa: CASSAPSEGVDIQYF
clone_size: once; j_call: TRBJ2-5; cdr3_length: 14; v_call: TRBV9; cdr3_aa: CASSVWTDQETQYF
clone_size: NA; j_call: TRBJ2-7; cdr3_length: 13; v_call: TRBV2; cdr3_aa: CASSEVEGVEQYF
clone_size: NA; j_call: TRBJ2-1; cdr3_length: 11; v_call: TRBV20-1; cdr3_aa: CSARKAASQFF
clone_size: NA; j_call: TRBJ2-1; cdr3_length: 15; v_call: TRBV5-1; cdr3_aa: CASSLGTTPLNEQFF
clone_size: NA; j_call: TRBJ1-5; cdr3_length: 15; v_call: TRBV27; cdr3_aa: CASSSAGLGNQPQHF
clone_size: NA; j_call: TRBJ1-2; cdr3_length: 13; v_call: TRBV6-5; cdr3_aa: CASSTGTSYGYTF
clone_size: NA; j_call: TRBJ1-2; cdr3_length: 13; v_call: TRBV9; cdr3_aa: CASSDNQNYGYTF
clone_size: NA; j_call: TRBJ2-2; cdr3_length: 17; v_call: TRBV4-3; cdr3_aa: CASSQDAAFPNTGELFF
clone_size: NA; j_call: TRBJ2-7; cdr3_length: 14; v_call: TRBV6-4; cdr3_aa: CASSTGTSNGEQYF
clone_size: NA; j_call: TRBJ2-7; cdr3_length: 13; v_call: TRBV6-5; cdr3_aa: CASRRRDSYEQYF
clone_size: NA; j_call: TRBJ2-1; cdr3_length: 14; v_call: TRBV27; cdr3_aa: CASSLVPSDNEQFF
clone_size: NA; j_call: TRBJ2-1; cdr3_length: 15; v_call: TRBV19; cdr3_aa: CASSMGQGGYNEQFF
clone_size: NA; j_call: TRBJ2-1; cdr3_length: 13; v_call: TRBV29-1; cdr3_aa: CSVGPTNYNEQFF
clone_size: NA; j_call: TRBJ2-5; cdr3_length: 13; v_call: TRBV29-1; cdr3_aa: CSVVHGAEETQYF
clone_size: NA; j_call: TRBJ1-4; cdr3_length: 14; v_call: TRBV30; cdr3_aa: CAWSVMATNEKLFF
clone_size: NA; j_call: TRBJ2-5; cdr3_length: 14; v_call: TRBV4-1; cdr3_aa: CASSLGGLQETQYF
clone_size: NA; j_call: TRBJ2-1; cdr3_length: 12; v_call: TRBV30; cdr3_aa: CAWSGHYNEQFF
clone_size: NA; j_call: TRBJ1-2; cdr3_length: 16; v_call: TRBV9; cdr3_aa: CASSVDAGGLNYGYTF
clone_size: NA; j_call: TRBJ1-1; cdr3_length: 12; v_call: TRBV29-1; cdr3_aa: CSVEAGSPEAFF
clone_size: NA; j_call: TRBJ2-1; cdr3_length: 15; v_call: TRBV11-1; cdr3_aa: CASSLGRGSPNEQFF
clone_size: NA; j_call: TRBJ2-4; cdr3_length: 14; v_call: TRBV6-6; cdr3_aa: CASSLEGGENIQYF
clone_size: NA; j_call: TRBJ2-1; cdr3_length: 13; v_call: TRBV6-5; cdr3_aa: CASSYGVYNEQFF
clone_size: NA; j_call: TRBJ2-7; cdr3_length: 15; v_call: TRBV5-1; cdr3_aa: CASSLAGTGIHEQYF
clone_size: NA; j_call: TRBJ2-7; cdr3_length: 14; v_call: TRBV9; cdr3_aa: CASSVGTGPYEQYF
clone_size: few; j_call: TRBJ1-2; cdr3_length: 15; v_call: TRBV4-3; cdr3_aa: CASSQGTGMTYGYTF
clone_size: NA; j_call: TRBJ1-2; cdr3_length: 13; v_call: TRBV6-5; cdr3_aa: CASSYGSPYGYTF
clone_size: NA; j_call: TRBJ1-1; cdr3_length: 14; v_call: TRBV5-6; cdr3_aa: CASSFGGARTEAFF
clone_size: few; j_call: TRBJ1-1; cdr3_length: 15; v_call: TRBV14; cdr3_aa: CASSQDRIGGTEAFF
clone_size: NA; j_call: TRBJ1-4; cdr3_length: 15; v_call: TRBV4-1; cdr3_aa: CASSQGWGEEEKLFF
clone_size: NA; j_call: TRBJ2-7; cdr3_length: 16; v_call: TRBV4-1; cdr3_aa: CASSQVNGPGVYEQYF
clone_size: few; j_call: TRBJ2-3; cdr3_length: 15; v_call: TRBV4-1; cdr3_aa: CASSHQTSVADTQYF
clone_size: NA; j_call: TRBJ2-7; cdr3_length: 13; v_call: TRBV9; cdr3_aa: CASSVDTGYEQYF
clone_size: NA; j_call: TRBJ2-1; cdr3_length: 15; v_call: TRBV28; cdr3_aa: CASSLMPIEGGEQFF
clone_size: many; j_call: TRBJ1-2; cdr3_length: 15; v_call: TRBV5-6; cdr3_aa: CASSASLRTNYGYTF
clone_size: NA; j_call: TRBJ2-3; cdr3_length: 15; v_call: TRBV11-2; cdr3_aa: CASSPGLAGVDTQYF
clone_size: many; j_call: TRBJ2-3; cdr3_length: 14; v_call: TRBV27; cdr3_aa: CASSFRRRTDTQYF
clone_size: NA; j_call: TRBJ2-5; cdr3_length: 15; v_call: TRBV2; cdr3_aa: CATITTSGGEETQYF
clone_size: NA; j_call: TRBJ1-3; cdr3_length: 15; v_call: TRBV9; cdr3_aa: CASSPGTNTRNTIYF
clone_size: few; j_call: TRBJ2-3; cdr3_length: 15; v_call: TRBV9; cdr3_aa: CASSPRGTYTDTQYF
clone_size: NA; j_call: TRBJ2-3; cdr3_length: 17; v_call: TRBV5-6; cdr3_aa: CASSLDRGLLDTDTQYF
clone_size: NA; j_call: TRBJ2-7; cdr3_length: 14; v_call: TRBV4-1; cdr3_aa: CASSQGTGFNEQYF